This record covers a single TCR beta chain. Sequence at one end of the junction differs from germline and may be a read error. Sequenced by immunoSEQ multiplex PCR; TCRdb stores in-frame clones only, minus some. This table holds about 95,000 clones, over 75% found once. The data stem from a study of glioma-infiltrating T cells after dendritic cell vaccination. The CDR3 is made up of 15 amino acids. Germline V gives CDR1 SSHAT, CDR2 FNYEAQ (reference sequence). This chain links TRBV7-7 with TRBJ2-1; 11 positions match TRBD1. Sample: blood, taken before dendritic cell vaccination. The origin of this receptor is a human donor with glioblastoma. The CDR3 region is CASTPGQGAGDEQFF. As DNA, the CDR3 is TGTGCTAGCACCCCAGGACAGGGGGCTGGGGATGAGCAGTTCTTC.